A selection of T cell receptor beta chains follows, all from one sample in a study of Graves' ophthalmopathy and Graves' hyperthyroidism. TCRdb reprocessed the multiplex PCR reads with MiXCR, giving one entry per CDR3 protein. Here the sample spans roughly 480,000 distinct CDR3 sequences, under 15% being singletons. Sequenced material: blood. The source of these receptors is a woman in her thirties with Graves' ophthalmopathy. Each CDR3 is given with its conserved first and last residue.

TRBJ1-1 | TRBV9 | CASSLHGGVSPNTEAFF
TRBJ2-7 | TRBV6-1 | CASSEPQGDRGNYEQYF
TRBJ2-7 | TRBV12-3/TRBV12-4 | CASSSTLGYEQYF
TRBJ1-2 | TRBV28 | CASSLFRDTSYTF
TRBJ2-7 | TRBV20-1 | CSARDPGLTSTKLGYEQYF
TRBJ1-6 | TRBV10-1 | CASLWNSPLHF
TRBJ2-5 | TRBV5-1 | CASSPEGLAVETQYF
TRBJ1-1 | TRBV7-2 | CASSYDRGLEEAFF
TRBJ1-6 | TRBV6-5 | CASSYALPPSNSPLHF
TRBJ2-5 | TRBV6-5 | CASSRDRVETQYF
TRBJ1-1 | TRBV15 | CATSANAQTQAFF
TRBJ1-6 | TRBV6-1 | CASSPLAPLHF
TRBJ2-5 | TRBV5-5 | CASSLVLAGGPETQYF
TRBJ1-6 | TRBV11-3 | CASSLSSGSPLHF